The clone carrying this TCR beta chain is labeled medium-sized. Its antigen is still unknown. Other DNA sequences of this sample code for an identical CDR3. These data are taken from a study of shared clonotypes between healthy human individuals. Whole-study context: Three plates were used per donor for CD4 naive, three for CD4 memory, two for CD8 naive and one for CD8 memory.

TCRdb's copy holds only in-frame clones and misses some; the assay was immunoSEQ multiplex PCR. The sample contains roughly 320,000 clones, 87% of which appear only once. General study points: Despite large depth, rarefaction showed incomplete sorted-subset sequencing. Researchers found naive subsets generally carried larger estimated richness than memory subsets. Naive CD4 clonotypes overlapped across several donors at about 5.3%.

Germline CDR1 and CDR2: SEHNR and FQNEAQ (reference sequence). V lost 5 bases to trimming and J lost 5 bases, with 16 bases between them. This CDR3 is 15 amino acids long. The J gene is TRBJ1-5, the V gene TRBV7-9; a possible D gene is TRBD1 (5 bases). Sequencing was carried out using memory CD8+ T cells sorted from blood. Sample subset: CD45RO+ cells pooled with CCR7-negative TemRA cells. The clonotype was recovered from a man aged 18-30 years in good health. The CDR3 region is CASSTSGPGDQPQHF. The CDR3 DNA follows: TGTGCCAGCAGCACCTCGGGACCGGGCGATCAGCCCCAGCATTTT. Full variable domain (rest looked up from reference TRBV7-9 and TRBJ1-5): DTGVSQNPRHKITKRGQNVTFRCDPISEHNRLYWYRQTLGQGPEFLTYFQNEAQLEKSRLLSDRFSAERPKGSFSTLEIQRTEQGDSAMYLCASSTSGPGDQPQHFGDGTRLSIL.